A single sample gave rise to the 25 T cell receptor beta chains below, sequenced in a study of blood T cell repertoires in COVID-19. Profiled with immunoSEQ multiplex PCR; TCRdb holds only in-frame clones, not every one. The table lists about 220,000 clones, 70% to 90% of them singletons. The sample consisted of PBMCs or T cells enriched from blood (not recorded which). These receptors came from a woman aged 40-49 years with acute COVID-19.

CDR3 DNA sequence: TGTGCCAGTAGTATGACAGGGTGGTATGGCTACACCTTC. This codes for CASSMTGWYGYTF. V usage is TRBV19 and J usage is TRBJ1-2, with TRBD1 identical over 7 bases. Germline V gives CDR1 LNHDA, CDR2 SQIVND (reference sequence). The CDR3 length is 13 residues. J gave up 5 bases and V 3 bases, and 3 bases lay outside the gene matches.

The rearrangement links TRBV6-5 to TRBJ2-2; D may be TRBD2 (6 bases). The V end lost 6 bases, the J end lost 5 bases, and 10 bases lay between the germline ends. Germline values: CDR1 MNHEY, CDR2 SVGAGI. This CDR3 is built from 13 residues. The CDR3 nucleotides read TGTGCCAGCAGGCTCGGGGGTACCGGGGAGCTGTTTTTT. This codes for CASRLGGTGELFF.

The V gene is TRBV19, the J gene TRBJ1-5; tentatively, D is TRBD1 (6 bases). V lost 3 bases to trimming and J lost 0 bases, with 15 bases between them. Germline CDR1 is LNHDA and CDR2 is SQIVND (reference sequence). The CDR3 contains 17 residues. The CDR3, as DNA: TGTGCCAGTAGTATTAGGGGGACAACCTATAGCAATCAGCCCCAGCATTTT. Its translation is CASSIRGTTYSNQPQHF.

This chain joins TRBV6-5 and TRBJ2-3; 8 bases align to TRBD2. The CDR3 contains 15 residues. The ends lost 6 bases at V and 2 bases at J; junction bases unmatched: 7. From germline, CDR1 is MNHEY and CDR2 SVGAGI. CDR3 loop: CASSYGLAVTDTQYF. Written as DNA, the CDR3 is TGTGCCAGCAGCTATGGACTAGCCGTCACAGATACGCAGTATTTT.

The chain couples TRBV5-8 to TRBJ1-2; 9 bases line up with TRBD1. The V gene end was trimmed by 4 bases and the J gene end by 2 bases; junction bases not matched to a gene: 6. This CDR3 spans 15 amino acids. Germline values: CDR1 SGHTS, CDR2 YDEGEE. The CDR3 sequence is CASSNEQGANYGYTF. The DNA for the CDR3 is TGTGCCAGCAGCAACGAACAGGGGGCCAACTATGGCTACACCTTC.

The chain links TRBV6-5 to TRBJ1-2; maybe TRBD1 (5 bases). Trimming took off 1 base at V and 2 bases at J, with 8 bases between the two ends. Looked up from germline, CDR1 is MNHEY and CDR2 is SVGAGI. CDR3 length: 14 amino acids. The CDR3 here is CASSYLDTNYGYTF. In DNA, the CDR3 is TGTGCCAGCAGTTACTTGGACACCAACTATGGCTACACCTTC.

The genes are TRBV18 and TRBJ1-3; possibly TRBD1 for D (6 bases). Germline assignment: CDR1 KGHSH and CDR2 LQKENI. The CDR3 is 16 residues long. Trimming took off 2 bases at V and 1 base at J, with 12 bases between the two ends. CDR3 amino acids: CASSPSDRPSGNTIYF. CDR3 DNA: TGTGCCAGCTCACCAAGCGACAGGCCGTCTGGAAACACCATATATTTT.

J is TRBJ1-4 and V is TRBV18; TRBD1 aligns across 10 bases. From germline, CDR1 is KGHSH and CDR2 LQKENI. With 3 bases clipped from V and 4 bases from J, the junction kept 2 bases outside the gene matches. The CDR3 runs 15 residues. CDR3 coding DNA: TGTGCCAGCTCACCCCGGGACAGGGGTAATGAAAAACTGTTTTTT. Translating gives CASSPRDRGNEKLFF.

This chain links TRBV12-3 or TRBV12-4 with TRBJ1-3; 8 bases match TRBD1. The CDR3 is 11 amino acids. Germline trimming cut 3 bases from V and 15 bases from J; bases unmatched to any gene: 4. CDR3 region: CASSFQGARYF. CDR3 DNA sequence: TGTGCCAGCAGTTTTCAGGGGGCTAGATATTTT.

The chain links TRBV4-1 to TRBJ2-7, with a weak D call TRBD2 (7 bases). The CDR3 loop spans 16 amino acids. Trimming took off 5 bases at V and 1 base at J, with 18 bases between the two ends. Germline-derived CDR1 and CDR2 are MGHRA and YSYEKL. The CDR3 region is CASSEGGGRGSYEQYF. CDR3 nucleotide sequence: TGCGCCAGCAGCGAAGGGGGAGGGAGGGGGTCCTACGAGCAGTACTTC.

This chain's CDR3 is CASSLESGLNTGELFF. The CDR3 nucleotides are TGTGCCAGCAGCCTGGAGTCGGGTCTGAACACCGGGGAGCTGTTTTTT. This rearrangement joins TRBV7-2 to TRBJ2-2, with D unresolved. V lost 5 bases and J 1 base, leaving 14 bases between the germline ends. Germline loops: CDR1 SGHTA, CDR2 FQGNSA. The CDR3 runs 16 residues. The full variable domain, with the rest looked up from reference TRBV7-2 and TRBJ2-2, is GAGVSQSPSNKVTEKGKDVELRCDPISGHTALYWYRQSLGQGLEFLIYFQGNSAPDKSGLPSDRFSAERTGGSVSTLTIQRTQQEDSAVYLCASSLESGLNTGELFFGEGSRLTVL.

J is TRBJ1-1 and V is TRBV7-2, with D uncertain. The CDR3 contains 14 residues. V lost 2 bases to trimming and J lost 0 bases, with 7 bases between them. Per germline, CDR1 SGHTA and CDR2 FQGNSA. The CDR3 is CASSLLGMNTEAFF. The CDR3 nucleotides are TGTGCCAGCAGCTTACTGGGCATGAACACTGAAGCTTTCTTT.

The chain recombines TRBV2 with TRBJ1-2; D is uncertain. The germline V gene encodes CDR1 SNHLY and CDR2 FYNNEI. This CDR3 comprises 13 residues. Trimming took 6 bases from V and 5 from J, leaving 13 bases between them. CDR3: CASRGGISYGYTF. The DNA for the CDR3 is TGTGCCAGCAGGGGAGGGATTTCGTATGGCTACACCTTC.

The gene calls are TRBV30 and TRBJ1-1; D may be TRBD1 (6 bases). CDR1 is GTSNPN, CDR2 SVGIG, per germline (reference sequence). The V gene lost 1 base and the J gene lost 10 bases, with 13 bases spanning the gap. The length of the CDR3 is 12 residues. CDR3 nucleotide sequence: TGTGCCTGGAGTGCAGGGGACACAGGAGCTTTCTTT. It encodes CAWSAGDTGAFF.

J is TRBJ1-1 and V is TRBV9; D might be TRBD1 (6 bases). The germline CDR1 and CDR2 sequences are SGDLS and YYNGEE. This CDR3 has 17 residues. Trimming took off 2 bases at V and 1 base at J, with 18 bases between the two ends. CDR3 sequence reads: CASSVAAGVSSNTEAFF. The DNA of the CDR3 is TGTGCCAGCAGCGTGGCTGCAGGGGTTTCCTCGAACACTGAAGCTTTCTTT.

The chain joins TRBV5-1 to TRBJ1-1, with 10 positions matching TRBD1. In germline, CDR1 is SGHRS, CDR2 YFSETQ. The trim removed 1 base at V and 8 bases at J, leaving 8 bases unmatched. The CDR3 extends over 15 amino acids. The CDR3 DNA reads as TGCGCCAGCAGCTTGTCTCCGGGACAGGGGACCGAAGCTTTCTTT. This encodes CASSLSPGQGTEAFF.

The chain carries TRBV25-1 and TRBJ1-3; D remains unclear. CDR1 is MGHDK, CDR2 SYGVNS, per germline. V was cut by 2 bases and J by 0 bases, with 8 bases left in between. The CDR3 length is 15 residues. In DNA, the CDR3 is TGTGCCAGCAGTGAAGGTGTCAGCTCTGGAAACACCATATATTTT. It encodes CASSEGVSSGNTIYF.

This clone was counted once. This chain joins TRBV18 and TRBJ2-6; tentative D call: TRBD2 (6 bases). The CDR3 is made up of 17 amino acids. Trimming left V 5 bases short and J 4 bases short, with 18 bases between. Germline V gene data show CDR1 as KGHSH and CDR2 as LQKENI. CDR3 sequence reads: CASSSGLLGIGANVLTF. In DNA, the CDR3 is TGTGCCAGCTCATCGGGACTCCTGGGGATAGGGGCCAACGTCCTGACTTTC.

Only one count was recorded for this clone. The CDR3 sequence: CASSLGLWLRQGSDPEAFF. Here the CDR3 DNA reads TGCGCCAGCAGCTTGGGACTCTGGCTCAGACAGGGGTCGGACCCTGAAGCTTTCTTT. The rearrangement uses TRBV5-1 and TRBJ1-1; 8 nucleotides agree with TRBD1. Germline loops: CDR1 SGHRS, CDR2 YFSETQ. The V segment lost 0 bases and the J segment 6 bases; nucleotides outside the gene matches: 19. This CDR3 has 19 amino acids.

V gene TRBV27 combines with J gene TRBJ1-1, with D possibly TRBD1 on 5 matching bases. Germline lookup yields CDR1 MNHEY and CDR2 SMNVEV (reference sequence). The CDR3 loop spans 13 amino acids. The V end lost 5 bases, the J end lost 5 bases, and 12 bases lay between the germline ends. Here the CDR3 DNA reads TGTGCCAGCAGTCGCAGGGCCGGAACTGAAGCTTTCTTT. It encodes CASSRRAGTEAFF.

J is TRBJ1-1 and V is TRBV27; D is possibly TRBD1 (5 bases). CDR1 is MNHEY and CDR2 is SMNVEV in the germline V gene (reference sequence). Deletions cut 3 bases from V and 5 bases from J, with 13 bases between. The CDR3 loop spans 14 amino acids. The CDR3: CASSLKQAQTEAFF. CDR3 DNA sequence: TGTGCCAGCAGTTTGAAACAGGCCCAGACTGAAGCTTTCTTT.

The chain links TRBV18 to TRBJ1-3, with TRBD1 matching over 7 bases. CDR3 length: 16 amino acids. Germline CDR1 reads KGHSH; CDR2 reads LQKENI. Losses at the gene ends were 4 bases for V and 0 bases for J; bases not matched to a gene: 6. As DNA, the CDR3 is TGTGCCAGCTCACGTTCGGGACAGTCCTCTGGAAACACCATATATTTT. It yields the protein CASSRSGQSSGNTIYF.

The V and J genes are TRBV4-1 and TRBJ1-1, with D unclear. V was pared by 1 base and J by 2 bases, with 11 bases between. CDR3 length: 15 residues. Germline V gene lookup returns CDR1 MGHRA and CDR2 YSYEKL. CDR3 loop: CASSQGLRSNTEAFF. In nucleotides, the CDR3 is TGCGCCAGCAGCCAAGGATTGCGTTCTAACACTGAAGCTTTCTTT.

The sample holds a few counts of this clone. This sequence joins TRBV2 and TRBJ1-1; perhaps TRBD1 as D (6 bases). Germline values: CDR1 SNHLY, CDR2 FYNNEI. The CDR3 is 14 amino acids. Trimming took 5 bases from V and 3 from J, leaving 13 bases between them. The CDR3 sequence is CASSKKPGDTEAFF. The CDR3 coding sequence is TGTGCCAGCAGTAAGAAGCCAGGGGACACTGAAGCTTTCTTT.

V and J are TRBV30 and TRBJ1-2; TRBD1 is a possible D gene (6 bases). CDR1 is GTSNPN and CDR2 is SVGIG in the germline V gene (reference sequence). The CDR3 covers 14 residues. Trimming took off 2 bases at V and 0 bases at J, with 10 bases between the two ends. For the CDR3, the DNA is TGTGCCTGGAGTAGGACAGTCGCTAACTATGGCTACACCTTC. It encodes CAWSRTVANYGYTF.